This entry features one T cell receptor beta chain sequence. The antigen remains unidentified. Produced via immunoSEQ multiplex PCR; TCRdb's table is partial and in-frame only. The repertoire holds tens of thousands of clones, with 83% as singletons. The sample belongs to a study of OX40 agonist ivuxolimab in advanced cancers. Study in general: Of mixed ages from about 20 to 80 and averaging around 60 years, the group was about 80% male. Three partial responders included one hepatocellular carcinoma patient and two cutaneous melanoma patients. Regarding the study as a whole: By week 6 at 0.1 to 3.0 mg/kg, blood CD4+ and CD8+ T cells had expanded clonally.

V gave up 2 bases and J gave up 0 bases, with 14 bases separating them. Germline values: CDR1 MGHDK, CDR2 SYGVNS. The length of the CDR3 is 17 residues. The clonotype originates from an adult with an advanced solid tumor such as melanoma, head and neck, liver or kidney cancer. The chain joins TRBV25-1 to TRBJ1-5; TRBD1 might be the D (5 bases). Sample: CD4+ or CD8+ T cells sorted from blood, taken in a trial of the OX40 agonist ivuxolimab. The CDR3 DNA reads as TGTGCCAGCAGTGAAGCGGGATTGGACAATAGCAATCAGCCCCAGCATTTT. Its translation is CASSEAGLDNSNQPQHF. Full variable domain (rest looked up from reference TRBV25-1 and TRBJ1-5): EADIYQTPRYLVIGTGKKITLECSQTMGHDKMYWYQQDPGMELHLIHYSYGVNSTEKGDLSSESTVSRIRTEHFPLTLESARPSHTSQYLCASSEAGLDNSNQPQHFGDGTRLSIL.